These 14 T cell receptor beta chains were sequenced from one sample in a study of cytomegalovirus exposure and HLA in healthy donors. The PCR ran on 60 Vbeta and 13 Jbeta primers. Profiled with immunoSEQ multiplex PCR; TCRdb holds only in-frame clones, not every one. The data show 100,000 to 150,000 clones, roughly 80% seen once. The sample was PBMCs. The source of these receptors is a boy under 18 in good health and CMV-seronegative.

This clone was recorded a few times. The genes are TRBV6-5 and TRBJ1-1, with TRBD1 identical over 7 bases. The CDR3 extends over 15 amino acids. V lost 4 bases, J lost 5 bases, and 10 bases stayed unmatched. Germline-derived CDR1 and CDR2 are MNHEY and SVGAGI. The CDR3 is CASSSERQGRTEAFF. The DNA of the CDR3 is TGTGCCAGCAGTTCCGAGCGACAGGGAAGGACTGAAGCTTTCTTT.

The rearrangement uses TRBV5-1 and TRBJ2-3; possible D gene TRBD2, 6 bases. CDR1 is SGHRS and CDR2 is YFSETQ in the germline V gene. Deletions cut 0 bases from V and 6 bases from J, with 20 bases between. The CDR3 runs 17 residues. CDR3: CASSLAAGLGGPDTQYF. DNA of the CDR3: TGCGCCAGCAGCTTGGCCGCTGGGCTCGGGGGACCGGATACGCAGTATTTT.

The V call is TRBV6-6, the J call TRBJ2-2; TRBD1 aligns across 7 bases. Germline CDR1 is MNHNY and CDR2 is SVGAGI (reference sequence). The CDR3 is made up of 14 amino acids. V dropped 2 bases and J dropped 8; count of bases not matched to a gene: 5. CDR3 protein: CASSYRGGVGELFF. In DNA, the CDR3 is TGTGCCAGCAGTTACAGAGGGGGCGTGGGGGAGCTGTTTTTT.

The rearrangement uses TRBV7-9 and TRBJ1-1, with TRBD1 matching 7 bases. CDR3 size: 15 residues. Trimming at V came to 6 bases and at J to 1 base, leaving 8 bases not matched to a gene. Germline loops: CDR1 SEHNR, CDR2 FQNEAQ (reference sequence). The CDR3 DNA is TGTGCCAGCAGTGAAATTACAGGGGAGAACACTGAAGCTTTCTTT. Amino acids: CASSEITGENTEAFF. The variable domain in full, completed from reference TRBV7-9 and TRBJ1-1, reads DTGVSQNPRHKITKRGQNVTFRCDPISEHNRLYWYRQTLGQGPEFLTYFQNEAQLEKSRLLSDRFSAERPKGSFSTLEIQRTEQGDSAMYLCASSEITGENTEAFFGQGTRLTVV.

The chain uses TRBV5-1 and TRBJ1-4; possible D gene TRBD1, 5 bases. The CDR3 consists of 16 residues. Trimming removed 1 base from V and 0 bases from J, with 10 bases in between. Germline CDR1 SGHRS, CDR2 YFSETQ. DNA for the CDR3: TGCGCCAGCAGCTTGACAGGTGGGCCAACTAATGAAAAACTGTTTTTT. This encodes CASSLTGGPTNEKLFF. Complete variable domain (other parts from reference TRBV5-1 and TRBJ1-4): KAGVTQTPRYLIKTRGQQVTLSCSPISGHRSVSWYQQTPGQGLQFLFEYFSETQRNKGNFPGRFSGRQFSNSRSEMNVSTLELGDSALYLCASSLTGGPTNEKLFFGSGTQLSVL.

The chain is built from TRBV10-3 and TRBJ1-3, with unresolved D. The ends were cut back, 0 bases at V and 0 bases at J, with 6 bases in the middle. The germline CDR1 and CDR2 sequences are ENHRY and SYGVKD. This CDR3 has 15 residues. The CDR3 region is CAISESGNSGNTIYF. Here the CDR3 DNA reads TGTGCCATCAGTGAGTCGGGCAACTCTGGAAACACCATATATTTT.

This sequence joins TRBV7-9 and TRBJ1-3; no definite D call. Germline lookup yields CDR1 SEHNR and CDR2 FQNEAQ (reference sequence). V lost 0 bases and J lost 0, with 9 bases in between. The CDR3 sequence is 16 residues long. Written as DNA, the CDR3 is TGTGCCAGCAGCTTAGCATTACTCGACTCTGGAAACACCATATATTTT. This translates into CASSLALLDSGNTIYF.

The chain has TRBV11-3 and TRBJ1-4; no definite D call. Trimming took off 4 bases at V and 8 bases at J, with 17 bases between the two ends. The CDR3 is 15 residues long. Germline CDR1 SGHNT, CDR2 YENEEA. In DNA, the CDR3 is TGTGCCAGCAGCTCAAAAGGCACAGATGAAGAAAAACTGTTTTTT. Translating gives CASSSKGTDEEKLFF.

V usage is TRBV28 and J usage is TRBJ2-7; 10 positions match TRBD2. Germline CDR1 is MDHEN and CDR2 is SYDVKM. The CDR3 runs 15 residues. Trimming cost V 8 bases and J 1 base; bases outside gene matches: 8. CDR3 loop: CASVQPAGGSYEQYF. The CDR3 DNA reads TGTGCCAGCGTTCAGCCAGCGGGAGGGTCCTACGAGCAGTACTTC.

The chain is built from TRBV6-5 and TRBJ2-2, with D tentatively TRBD2 (6 bases). The germline gives CDR1 MNHEY, CDR2 SVGAGI. The CDR3 has 13 amino acids. The ends were cut back, 5 bases at V and 5 bases at J, with 9 bases in the middle. The CDR3 loop is CASSAGTTGELFF. The CDR3 DNA reads as TGTGCCAGCAGTGCCGGGACTACCGGGGAGCTGTTTTTT.

The rearrangement uses TRBV9 and TRBJ1-2; 8 positions agree with TRBD1. The J segment lost 0 bases and the V segment lost 3 bases, leaving 10 bases of the junction unmatched. Germline CDR1 is SGDLS and CDR2 is YYNGEE. The CDR3 contains 17 residues. Written as DNA, the CDR3 is TGTGCCAGCAGCGGAACCGACAGGGGAGCCTCTAACTATGGCTACACCTTC. Its protein product is CASSGTDRGASNYGYTF.

The chain has TRBV4-1 and TRBJ2-3, with a weak D call TRBD2 (5 bases). From germline, CDR1 is MGHRA and CDR2 YSYEKL. V gave up 0 bases and J gave up 0 bases, with 10 bases separating them. The CDR3 runs 16 residues. CDR3 sequence reads: CASSQEQAASTDTQYF. The CDR3 DNA reads TGCGCCAGCAGCCAAGAACAAGCGGCTAGCACAGATACGCAGTATTTT.

This clone was seen more than once but under ten times. The chain employs TRBV6-5 and TRBJ1-4, with D hard to call. In germline, CDR1 is MNHEY, CDR2 SVGAGI. The CDR3 has 11 amino acids. Trimming shortened V by 1 base and J by 13 bases, and 7 bases separated the two germline ends. The CDR3 DNA reads TGTGCCAGCAGTTACTTGGGGAGACTGTTTTTT. The encoded protein is CASSYLGRLFF.

This clone was detected once. The gene calls are TRBV27 and TRBJ2-5, with 9 bases aligning to TRBD2. V trimming: 3 bases; J trimming: 4 bases; junction bases outside the gene matches: 9. The germline V gene encodes CDR1 MNHEY and CDR2 SMNVEV (reference sequence). The CDR3 runs to 16 residues. In DNA, the CDR3 is TGTGCCAGCAGTTTCAGCGCGGGTAGCGGGAGAGAGACCCAGTACTTC. This translates into CASSFSAGSGRETQYF.